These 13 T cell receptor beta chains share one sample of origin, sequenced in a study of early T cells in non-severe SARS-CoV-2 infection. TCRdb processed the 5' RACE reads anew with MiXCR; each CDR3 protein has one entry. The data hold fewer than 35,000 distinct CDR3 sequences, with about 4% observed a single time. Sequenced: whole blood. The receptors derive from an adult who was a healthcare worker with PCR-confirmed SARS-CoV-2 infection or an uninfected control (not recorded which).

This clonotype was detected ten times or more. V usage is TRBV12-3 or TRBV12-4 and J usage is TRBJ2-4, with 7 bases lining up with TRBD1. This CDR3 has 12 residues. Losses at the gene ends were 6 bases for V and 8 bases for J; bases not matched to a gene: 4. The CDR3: CASRAGGDIQYF. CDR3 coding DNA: TGTGCCAGCAGGGCAGGGGGAGACATTCAGTACTTC.

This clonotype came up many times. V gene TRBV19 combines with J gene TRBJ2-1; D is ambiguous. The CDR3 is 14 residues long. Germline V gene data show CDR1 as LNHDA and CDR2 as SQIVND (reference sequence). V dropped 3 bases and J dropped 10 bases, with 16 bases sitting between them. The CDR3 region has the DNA TGTGCCAGTAGTATTGAGCATGGGCGGAAAGAGCAGTTCTTC. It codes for CASSIEHGRKEQFF.

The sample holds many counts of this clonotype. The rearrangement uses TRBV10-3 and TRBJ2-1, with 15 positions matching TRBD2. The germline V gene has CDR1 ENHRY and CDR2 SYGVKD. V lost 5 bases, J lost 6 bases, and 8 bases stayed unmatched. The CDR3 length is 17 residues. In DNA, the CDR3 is TGTGCCATCAGTAACACCCCGGGACTAGCGGGAGGCAATGAGCAGTTCTTC. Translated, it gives CAISNTPGLAGGNEQFF.

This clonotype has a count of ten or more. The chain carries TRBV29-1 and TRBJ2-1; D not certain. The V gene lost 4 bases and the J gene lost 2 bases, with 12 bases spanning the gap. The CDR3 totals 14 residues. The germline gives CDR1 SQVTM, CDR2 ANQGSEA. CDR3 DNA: TGCAGCGTTGTCACGGAACCCCCCTACAATGAGCAGTTCTTC. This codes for CSVVTEPPYNEQFF.

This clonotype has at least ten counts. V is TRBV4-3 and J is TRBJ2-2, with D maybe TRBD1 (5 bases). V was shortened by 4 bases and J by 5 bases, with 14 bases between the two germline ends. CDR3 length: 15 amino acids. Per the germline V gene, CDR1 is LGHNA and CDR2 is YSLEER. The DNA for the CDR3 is TGCGCCAGCAGCCTATCCAGGGAAGGAACCGGGGAGCTGTTTTTT. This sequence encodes CASSLSREGTGELFF.

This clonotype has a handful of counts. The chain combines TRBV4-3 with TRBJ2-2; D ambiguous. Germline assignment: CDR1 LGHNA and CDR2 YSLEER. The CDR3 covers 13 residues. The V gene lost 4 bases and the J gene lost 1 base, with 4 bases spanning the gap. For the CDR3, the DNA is TGCGCCAGCAGCCCGGAGAACACCGGGGAGCTGTTTTTT. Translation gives CASSPENTGELFF.

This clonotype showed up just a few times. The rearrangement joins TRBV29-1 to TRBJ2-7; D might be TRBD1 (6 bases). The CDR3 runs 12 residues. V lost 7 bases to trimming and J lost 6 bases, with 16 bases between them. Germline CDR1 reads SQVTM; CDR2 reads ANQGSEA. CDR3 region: CSAGGGAGEQYF. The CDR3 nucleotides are TGCAGCGCCGGTGGGGGCGCGGGCGAGCAGTACTTC.

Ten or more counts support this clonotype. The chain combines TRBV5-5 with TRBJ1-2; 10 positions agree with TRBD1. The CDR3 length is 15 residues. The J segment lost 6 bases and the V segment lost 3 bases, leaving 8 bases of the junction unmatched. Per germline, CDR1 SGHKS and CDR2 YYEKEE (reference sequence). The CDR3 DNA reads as TGTGCCAGCAGCTCTACCGGGACAGGGGTTGATGGCTACACCTTC. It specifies CASSSTGTGVDGYTF. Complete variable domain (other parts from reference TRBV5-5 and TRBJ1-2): DAGVTQSPTHLIKTRGQQVTLRCSPISGHKSVSWYQQVLGQGPQFIFQYYEKEERGRGNFPDRFSARQFPNYSSELNVNALLLGDSALYLCASSSTGTGVDGYTFGSGTRLTVV.

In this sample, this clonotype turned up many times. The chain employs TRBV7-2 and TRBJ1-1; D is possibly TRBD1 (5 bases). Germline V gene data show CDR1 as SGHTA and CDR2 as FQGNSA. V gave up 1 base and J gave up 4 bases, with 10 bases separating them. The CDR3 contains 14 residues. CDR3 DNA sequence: TGTGCCAGCAGCTTAGGGACCCAGGGCACTGAAGCTTTCTTT. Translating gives CASSLGTQGTEAFF.

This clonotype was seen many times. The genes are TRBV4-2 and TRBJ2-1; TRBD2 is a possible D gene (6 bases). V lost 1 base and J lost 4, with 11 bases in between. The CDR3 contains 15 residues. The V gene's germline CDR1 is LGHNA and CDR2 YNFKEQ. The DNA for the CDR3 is TGTGCCAGCAGCCAAGTTGAGACTAGATACAATGAGCAGTTCTTC. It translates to CASSQVETRYNEQFF.

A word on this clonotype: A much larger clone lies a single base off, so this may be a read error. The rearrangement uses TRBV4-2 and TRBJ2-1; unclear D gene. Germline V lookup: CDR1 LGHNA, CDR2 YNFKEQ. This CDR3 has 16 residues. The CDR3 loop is CAGSQELARGYNEQFF. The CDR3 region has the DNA TGTGCCGGCAGCCAAGAGCTGGCGAGAGGATACAATGAGCAGTTCTTC.

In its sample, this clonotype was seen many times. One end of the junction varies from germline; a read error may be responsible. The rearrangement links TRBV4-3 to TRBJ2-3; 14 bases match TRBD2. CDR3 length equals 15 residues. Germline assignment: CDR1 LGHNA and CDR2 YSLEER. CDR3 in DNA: TGCGCCAGCAGCTGGACTAGCGGGAGGTCAGATATGCAGTATTTT. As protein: CASSWTSGRSDMQYF.

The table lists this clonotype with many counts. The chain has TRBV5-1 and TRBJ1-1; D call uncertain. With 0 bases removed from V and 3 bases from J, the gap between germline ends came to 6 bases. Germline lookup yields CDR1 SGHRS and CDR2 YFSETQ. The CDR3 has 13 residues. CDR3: CASSLESYTEAFF. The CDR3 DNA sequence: TGCGCCAGCAGCTTGGAGTCTTACACTGAAGCTTTCTTT.